This T cell receptor beta chain was identified in a study of T-cell reconstitution after alpha-beta-depleted transplantation in children. This CDR3 spans 15 amino acids. Germline values: CDR1 MRHNA, CDR2 SNTAGT. The V and J ends lost 2 bases and 4 bases respectively, with 12 bases between them. A library of TCRbeta sequences, prepared with unique molecular identifiers, was generated. Each CDR3 protein gets one entry after TCRdb re-called the PCR reads with MiXCR. The data show 490,000 or so distinct CDR3 sequences, roughly an eighth seen once. The sample holds many counts of this clonotype. The specimen was PBMCs from the stem cell graft donor, collected from the stem cell graft. The rearrangement links TRBV6-4 to TRBJ2-1; tentatively, D is TRBD1 or TRBD2 (5 bases each). The sequence was collected from a human donor who donated a stem cell graft to a child with combined immunodeficiency. The CDR3 protein is CASSDVRGPYNEQFF. As DNA, the CDR3 is TGTGCCAGCAGTGACGTACGGGGCCCTTACAATGAGCAGTTCTTC.